These T cell receptor beta chains were read from a single sample in a study of cytomegalovirus exposure and HLA in healthy donors. The repertoire was sequenced with immunoSEQ multiplex PCR; TCRdb's copy has only in-frame clones and lacks some. The data contain roughly 110,000 clones, less than 80% of them singletons. Input material: PBMCs. These TCRs come from a woman aged 25 to 39 in good health and CMV-seronegative. Each CDR3 is given without its conserved first and last residue. The size entry is marked missing in some rows and otherwise reads once, few, many or a size class.

abundance: NA; v_gene: TRBV14; CDR3aa: ASSPPGGELF
abundance: NA; v_gene: TRBV9; CDR3aa: ASSSASAYEQY
abundance: NA; v_gene: TRBV5-3; CDR3aa: ARSLANYRTGDTEAF
abundance: once; v_gene: TRBV6-1; CDR3aa: ASREGQGLGGYT
abundance: NA; v_gene: TRBV5-4; CDR3aa: ASSFIAGEQF
abundance: NA; v_gene: TRBV7-8; CDR3aa: ASSLARLRPSEETQY
abundance: few; v_gene: TRBV5-6; CDR3aa: ASSSSMDTTYGYT
abundance: NA; v_gene: TRBV7-9; CDR3aa: ASSLWGREETYEQY
abundance: NA; v_gene: TRBV18; CDR3aa: ASSRGNEGNTIY
abundance: few; v_gene: TRBV10-3; CDR3aa: AISDPNRGEDEKLF
abundance: NA; v_gene: TRBV7-9; CDR3aa: ASLTRGYGTDTQY
abundance: once; v_gene: TRBV28; CDR3aa: ASSLYQEAF
abundance: NA; v_gene: TRBV9; CDR3aa: ASSPLGNRGTEAF
abundance: NA; v_gene: TRBV11-3; CDR3aa: ASSLEREVTYEQY
abundance: NA; v_gene: TRBV5-6; CDR3aa: ASSFRSGTFYNEQF
abundance: NA; v_gene: TRBV28; CDR3aa: ASSFWGLAGGAKNIQY
abundance: NA; v_gene: TRBV13; CDR3aa: ASSPFAGTSSYNEQF
abundance: NA; v_gene: TRBV19; CDR3aa: ASSIGWTEAF
abundance: few; v_gene: TRBV13; CDR3aa: ASSSGQTEAF
abundance: NA; v_gene: TRBV6-1; CDR3aa: ASSGTGGVGEKLF
abundance: NA; v_gene: TRBV2; CDR3aa: ASMFGVSQPQH
abundance: few; v_gene: TRBV11-1; CDR3aa: ASSLDRTDTQY
abundance: NA; v_gene: TRBV6-6; CDR3aa: ASSYSTAGSDGYT
abundance: NA; v_gene: TRBV7-2; CDR3aa: ASSSHRGTEAF
abundance: few; v_gene: TRBV4-1; CDR3aa: ASSQGLAGGRGGELF
abundance: NA; v_gene: TRBV6-4; CDR3aa: ASSLAGEIYEQY
abundance: NA; v_gene: TRBV4-3; CDR3aa: ASSQDRLAGGEQF
abundance: NA; v_gene: TRBV7-9; CDR3aa: ASSPFGTGNGNEQF
abundance: NA; v_gene: TRBV7-8; CDR3aa: ASSLGTIYSNQPQH
abundance: once; v_gene: TRBV30; CDR3aa: AWSVSGGQTQY
abundance: NA; v_gene: TRBV7-9; CDR3aa: ASSPGDYSGDRNEQF
abundance: NA; v_gene: TRBV30; CDR3aa: AWRNYRDRPTGELF